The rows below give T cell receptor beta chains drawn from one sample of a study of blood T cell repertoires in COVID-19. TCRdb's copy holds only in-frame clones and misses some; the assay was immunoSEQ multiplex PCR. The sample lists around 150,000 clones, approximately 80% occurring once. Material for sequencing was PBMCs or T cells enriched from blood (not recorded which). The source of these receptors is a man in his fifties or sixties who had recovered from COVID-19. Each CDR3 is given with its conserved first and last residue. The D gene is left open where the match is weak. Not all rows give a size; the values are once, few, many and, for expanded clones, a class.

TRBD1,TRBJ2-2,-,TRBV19,TGTGCCAGTAGGCGACAGGGGGACACCGGGGAGCTGTTTTTT,CASRRQGDTGELFF
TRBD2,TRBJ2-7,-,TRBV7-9,TGTGCCAGCAGCTTGGGACTAGCGTCCTCCTACGAGCAGTACTTC,CASSLGLASSYEQYF
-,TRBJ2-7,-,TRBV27,TGTGCCAGCAGTTTACCAGGGATCTACGAGCAGTACTTC,CASSLPGIYEQYF
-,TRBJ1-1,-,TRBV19,TGTGCCAGTAGTAGGTTAGCCAGGAACACTGAAGCTTTCTTT,CASSRLARNTEAFF
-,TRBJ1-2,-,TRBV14,TGTGCCAGCAGCCTGGGAGGTCTCGGTGGCTACACCTTC,CASSLGGLGGYTF
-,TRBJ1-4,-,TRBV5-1,TGCGCCAGCAGCCCAACAGGGTCAACTAATGAAAAACTGTTTTTT,CASSPTGSTNEKLFF
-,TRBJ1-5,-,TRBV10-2,TGCGCCAGCACCGACTCAGGGAATCAGCCCCAGCATTTT,CASTDSGNQPQHF
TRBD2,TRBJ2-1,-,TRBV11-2,TGTGCCAGCAGCGCGACTAGCGGGGGATACAATGAGCAGTTCTTC,CASSATSGGYNEQFF
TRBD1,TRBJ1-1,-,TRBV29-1,TGCAGCGGAATCCCAACAGGGGGCGACACTGAAGCTTTCTTT,CSGIPTGGDTEAFF
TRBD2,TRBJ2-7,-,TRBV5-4,TGTGCCAGCAGCTTGGATCTAGCGGGAGGGGATGAGCAGTACTTC,CASSLDLAGGDEQYF
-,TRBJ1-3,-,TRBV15,TGTGCCACCAGCAGAGATTGGAGGACGTTTTCTGGAAACACCATATATTTT,CATSRDWRTFSGNTIYF
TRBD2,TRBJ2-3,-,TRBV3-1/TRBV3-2,TGTGCCAGCAGCCGCAAGTGGGGGGGGGCAGATACGCAGTATTTT,CASSRKWGGADTQYF
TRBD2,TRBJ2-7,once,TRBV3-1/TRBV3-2,TGTGCCAGCAGCCCTAGGACTAGAGGTACCTACGAGCAGTACTTC,CASSPRTRGTYEQYF
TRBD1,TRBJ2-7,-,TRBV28,TGTGCCAGCAGTTTAGGGACAGGGACCGAGCAGTACTTC,CASSLGTGTEQYF
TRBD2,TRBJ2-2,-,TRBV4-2,TGTGCCAGCAGCCCCCGAGATAGCGGGAGTGGCGGGGAGCTGTTTTTT,CASSPRDSGSGGELFF
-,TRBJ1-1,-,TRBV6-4,TGTGCCAGACGGCAACTAGGCGGGGGAAAGACTGAAGCTTTCTTT,CARRQLGGGKTEAFF
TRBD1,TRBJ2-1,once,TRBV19,TGTGCCAGTAGTAGGACAGGGGGGATTGAGCAGTTCTTC,CASSRTGGIEQFF
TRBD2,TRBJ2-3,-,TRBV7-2,TGTGCCAGCAGCTCGAATAGCGGGGGGTTTGATACGCAGTATTTT,CASSSNSGGFDTQYF
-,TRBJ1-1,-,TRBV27,TGTGCCAGCAGTAACGGCGGTATGAACACTGAAGCTTTCTTT,CASSNGGMNTEAFF
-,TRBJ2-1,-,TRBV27,TGTGCCAGCAGTTTTCTTCCAGGGACTTGGAATGAGCAGTTCTTC,CASSFLPGTWNEQFF
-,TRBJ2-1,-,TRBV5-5,TGTGCCAGCAGCTTGATGTCGGGCTCCTACAATGAGCAGTTCTTC,CASSLMSGSYNEQFF
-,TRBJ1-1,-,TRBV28,TGTGCCAGCAGTCGAGGGATAGCGGGTGAAGCTTTCTTT,CASSRGIAGEAFF
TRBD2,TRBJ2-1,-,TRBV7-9,TGTGCCAGCAGCTTAGTTGTTGCGGGACTAGGACATGAGCAGTTCTTC,CASSLVVAGLGHEQFF
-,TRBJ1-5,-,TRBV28,TGTGCCAGCAATAGGGACATAAGCAATCAGCCCCAGCATTTT,CASNRDISNQPQHF
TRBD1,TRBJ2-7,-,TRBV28,TGTGCCAGCAGTTTATACACCGGGACAGGGTCCAACGAGCAGTACTTC,CASSLYTGTGSNEQYF
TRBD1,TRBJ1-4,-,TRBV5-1,TGCGCCAGCAGCTTGGAGGGGACAGTATATGAAAAACTGTTTTTT,CASSLEGTVYEKLFF
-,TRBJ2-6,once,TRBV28,TGTGCCAGCACCACTCCTCTCCTCTCTGGGGCCAACGTCCTGACTTTC,CASTTPLLSGANVLTF
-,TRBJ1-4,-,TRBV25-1,TGTGCCAGCAGACGGCAGGGAGAAAAACTGTTTTTT,CASRRQGEKLFF
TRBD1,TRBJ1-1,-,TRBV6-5,TGTGCCAGCAGAAACAGGGGAATAGGGACTGAAGCTTTCTTT,CASRNRGIGTEAFF